Listed here are 16 T cell receptor beta chains from one sample, sequenced in a study of cytomegalovirus exposure and HLA in healthy donors (dated by TCRdb to the late 2010s). Library preparation employed the immunoSEQ multiplex PCR assay. The multiplex PCR relied on a mix of 60 forward primers for TCR Vbeta segments and 13 reverse primers for TCR Jbeta segments. TCRdb stores this immuneACCESS table with in-frame sequences only. Part of the clones is absent; in the studies checked, under half of the shortfall reflects unresolved V genes, and no reason is known for the rest. Per the sample table, the count is under 95,000 clones. The biggest ten clones account for 0.58% of the sample. The sequenced sample consisted of PBMCs. The receptors stem from a man between 50 and 59 years old in good health and CMV-seronegative.

The chain uses TRBV5-1 and TRBJ1-5, with 9 nucleotides matching TRBD1. Per the germline V gene, CDR1 is SGHRS and CDR2 is YFSETQ. This CDR3 region has 19 residues. With V trimmed by 1 base and J by 0 bases, 11 bases remained unmatched. The CDR3 DNA reads as TGCGCCAGCAGCTTGTCTTTGACAGGGGGTGTGCATAGCAATCAGCCCCAGCATTTT. Its translation: CASSLSLTGGVHSNQPQHF. Looking up the rest from reference TRBV5-1 and TRBJ1-5 gives the full variable domain: KAGVTQTPRYLIKTRGQQVTLSCSPISGHRSVSWYQQTPGQGLQFLFEYFSETQRNKGNFPGRFSGRQFSNSRSEMNVSTLELGDSALYLCASSLSLTGGVHSNQPQHFGDGTRLSIL.

The chain employs TRBV4-2 and TRBJ1-2; the match to TRBD1 covers 7 bases. CDR1 and CDR2 (germline): LGHNA, YNFKEQ. With V trimmed by 0 bases and J by 4 bases, 8 bases remained unmatched. The CDR3 is made up of 16 amino acids. The chain's CDR3 is CASSQDRQGQPYGYTF. CDR3 nucleotide sequence: TGTGCCAGCAGCCAAGATCGGCAGGGACAGCCCTATGGCTACACCTTC.

The gene calls are TRBV19 and TRBJ2-5; TRBD1 matches 9 bases. This CDR3 region has 16 residues. Germline trimming cut 0 bases from V and 6 bases from J; bases unmatched to any gene: 8. In germline, CDR1 is LNHDA, CDR2 SQIVND (reference sequence). CDR3 nucleotide sequence: TGTGCCAGTAGTATAGATATACAGGGGGCGCTCAAGACCCAGTACTTC. It yields the protein CASSIDIQGALKTQYF.

The V gene is TRBV10-3, the J gene TRBJ2-1; 9 nucleotides agree with TRBD1. V trimming: 4 bases; J trimming: 1 base; junction bases outside the gene matches: 2. CDR1 ENHRY and CDR2 SYGVKD come from the germline V gene. The CDR3 contains 15 residues. Written as DNA, the CDR3 is TGTGCCATCAGTGGAGACAGGGGGTCCTACAATGAGCAGTTCTTC. This translates into CAISGDRGSYNEQFF.

This chain connects TRBV6-5 to TRBJ1-2, with 9 bases aligning to TRBD1. V lost 6 bases to trimming and J lost 4 bases; unmatched junction nucleotides: 6. Germline V CDR1 and CDR2: MNHEY, SVGAGI. CDR3 length: 14 amino acids. Here the CDR3 reads CASSQGQGVYGYTF. CDR3 DNA: TGTGCCAGCAGCCAGGGACAGGGCGTCTATGGCTACACCTTC.

The DNA of the CDR3 is TGTGCCAGCAGCCGGACTCCTTCTGGGGCCAACGTCCTGACTTTC. Translation: CASSRTPSGANVLTF. V is TRBV7-9 and J is TRBJ2-6, with D possibly being TRBD2 (5 bases). Trimming took off 5 bases at V and 1 base at J, with 9 bases between the two ends. The CDR3 loop spans 15 amino acids. CDR1 and CDR2 from the germline V gene are SEHNR and FQNEAQ (reference sequence).

J is TRBJ2-5 and V is TRBV29-1; D possibly corresponds to TRBD1 (5 bases). V lost 5 bases to trimming and J lost 3 bases, with 13 bases between them. Germline V gives CDR1 SQVTM, CDR2 ANQGSEA. The CDR3 has 13 residues. The chain's CDR3 is CSVSSQGKETQYF. The CDR3 nucleotides are TGCAGCGTTTCTTCGCAGGGAAAAGAGACCCAGTACTTC.

V is TRBV7-3 and J is TRBJ2-1; 10 positions match TRBD2. The germline V gene encodes CDR1 SGHTA and CDR2 FQGTGA. The CDR3 length is 16 residues. V shed 2 bases, J shed 5 bases, and the junction held 6 bases outside the gene matches. CDR3 in DNA: TGTGCCAGCAGCTTAGCTAGCGGGGGAGGGGACAATGAGCAGTTCTTC. Its translation: CASSLASGGGDNEQFF.

DNA for the CDR3: TGCGCCAGCAGCCAAGTCGGGGTGGGCACCGGGGAGCTGTTTTTT. This sequence encodes CASSQVGVGTGELFF. This chain links TRBV4-1 with TRBJ2-2, with D perhaps TRBD2 (5 bases). Germline-derived CDR1 and CDR2 are MGHRA and YSYEKL. The CDR3 is 15 amino acids. Trimming left V 1 base short and J 4 bases short, with 10 bases between.

The V and J genes are TRBV11-1 and TRBJ2-3; 9 positions match TRBD1. The V segment lost 5 bases and the J segment 1 base; nucleotides outside the gene matches: 4. Looked up from germline, CDR1 is SGHAT and CDR2 is FQDESV (reference sequence). CDR3 length: 15 amino acids. CDR3 amino acids: CASSRTGVGTDTQYF. The CDR3 DNA follows: TGTGCCAGCAGCAGGACAGGGGTTGGCACAGATACGCAGTATTTT.

V and J are TRBV28 and TRBJ1-3; D is uncertain. The CDR3 covers 13 residues. Germline values: CDR1 MDHEN, CDR2 SYDVKM. Trimming left V 3 bases short and J 6 bases short, with 9 bases between. CDR3: CASSLPTVNTIYF. The CDR3, as DNA: TGTGCCAGCAGTTTGCCCACAGTAAACACCATATATTTT. Supplemented by reference TRBV28 and TRBJ1-3, the full variable domain reads DVKVTQSSRYLVKRTGEKVFLECVQDMDHENMFWYRQDPGLGLRLIYFSYDVKMKEKGDIPEGYSVSREKKERFSLILESASTNQTSMYLCASSLPTVNTIYFGEGSWLTVV.

The CDR3 nucleotides are TGTGCCAGCAGCTTCACAGGGGACACTGAAGCTTTCTTT. It encodes CASSFTGDTEAFF. The V gene is TRBV7-2, the J gene TRBJ1-1, with 7 nucleotides matching TRBD1. CDR3 length: 13 amino acids. With V trimmed by 3 bases and J by 3 bases, 1 base remained unmatched. Germline CDR1 SGHTA, CDR2 FQGNSA.

The chain carries TRBV28 and TRBJ2-1; weak D call: TRBD2 (5 bases). The CDR3 totals 12 residues. V was pared by 6 bases and J by 8 bases, with 11 bases between. Per germline, CDR1 MDHEN and CDR2 SYDVKM. The DNA for the CDR3 is TGTGCCAGCAGCCGCCGGGGATATGAGCAGTTCTTC. Protein: CASSRRGYEQFF.

The chain joins TRBV7-9 to TRBJ1-2; TRBD1 matches 7 bases. This CDR3 has 14 amino acids. Germline CDR1 reads SEHNR; CDR2 reads FQNEAQ (reference sequence). Trimming at V came to 5 bases and at J to 6 bases, leaving 9 bases not matched to a gene. CDR3 loop: CASSPDRSFDGYTF. As DNA, the CDR3 is TGTGCCAGCAGCCCGGACAGGTCGTTTGATGGCTACACCTTC.

The genes are TRBV6-6 and TRBJ1-2; 10 bases align to TRBD1. Trimming cost V 4 bases and J 5 bases; bases outside gene matches: 7. The germline V gene encodes CDR1 MNHNY and CDR2 SVGAGI (reference sequence). CDR3 length equals 15 residues. The CDR3 region has the DNA TGTGCCAGCAGTTCCGGGACAGGGGTATGGTATGGCTACACCTTC. Protein: CASSSGTGVWYGYTF.

The chain links TRBV19 to TRBJ1-5, with D possibly TRBD1 on 5 matching bases. This CDR3 comprises 15 residues. Germline values: CDR1 LNHDA, CDR2 SQIVND (reference sequence). Trimming removed 5 bases from V and 0 bases from J, with 11 bases in between. CDR3 sequence (DNA): TGTGCCAGTAGTCAGGGCAGATTTAGCAATCAGCCCCAGCATTTT. Encoded protein: CASSQGRFSNQPQHF.